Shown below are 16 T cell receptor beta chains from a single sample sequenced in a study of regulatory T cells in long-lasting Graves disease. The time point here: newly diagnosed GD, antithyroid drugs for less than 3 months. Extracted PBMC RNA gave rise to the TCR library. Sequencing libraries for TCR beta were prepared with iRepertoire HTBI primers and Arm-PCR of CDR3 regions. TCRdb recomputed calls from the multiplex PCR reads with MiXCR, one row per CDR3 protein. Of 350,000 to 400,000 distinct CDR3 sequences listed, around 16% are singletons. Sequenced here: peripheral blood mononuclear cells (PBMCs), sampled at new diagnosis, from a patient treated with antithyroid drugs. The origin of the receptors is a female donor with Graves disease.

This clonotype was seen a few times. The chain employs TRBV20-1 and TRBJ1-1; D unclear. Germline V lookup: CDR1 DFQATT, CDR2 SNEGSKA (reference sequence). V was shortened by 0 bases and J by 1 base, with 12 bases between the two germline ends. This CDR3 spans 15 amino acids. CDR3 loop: CSARDWVMENTEAFF. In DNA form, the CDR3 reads TGCAGTGCTAGAGATTGGGTCATGGAGAACACTGAAGCTTTCTTT.

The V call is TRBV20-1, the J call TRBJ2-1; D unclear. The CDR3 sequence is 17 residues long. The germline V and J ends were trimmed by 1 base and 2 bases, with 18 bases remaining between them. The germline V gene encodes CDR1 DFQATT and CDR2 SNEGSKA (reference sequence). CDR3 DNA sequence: TGCAGTGCTAGAGCCCTGGACCGGCCCAATACCTACAATGAGCAGTTCTTC. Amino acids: CSARALDRPNTYNEQFF.

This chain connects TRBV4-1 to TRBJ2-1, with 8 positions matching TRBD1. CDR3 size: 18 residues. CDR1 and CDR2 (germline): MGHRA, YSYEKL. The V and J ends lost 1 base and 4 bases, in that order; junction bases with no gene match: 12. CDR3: CASSQVSFRRDRYNEQFF. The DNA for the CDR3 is TGCGCCAGCAGCCAAGTTAGTTTTCGCCGGGACAGGTACAATGAGCAGTTCTTC.

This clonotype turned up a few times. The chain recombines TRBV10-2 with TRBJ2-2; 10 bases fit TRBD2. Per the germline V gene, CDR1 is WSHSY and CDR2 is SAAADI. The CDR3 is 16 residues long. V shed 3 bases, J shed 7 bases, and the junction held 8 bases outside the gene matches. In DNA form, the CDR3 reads TGCGCCAGCAGTGAAGCGGGAGGGGAATCTTACGGGGAGCTGTTTTTT. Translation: CASSEAGGESYGELFF.

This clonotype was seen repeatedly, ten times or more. The CDR3 loop is CASTTDRTSGRVKSADTQYF. The CDR3 nucleotides are TGTGCCAGCACCACCGATAGGACTAGCGGGAGGGTTAAATCCGCAGATACGCAGTATTTT. The rearrangement uses TRBV28 and TRBJ2-3, with 15 bases aligning to TRBD2. The CDR3 covers 20 residues. From germline, CDR1 is MDHEN and CDR2 SYDVKM. J lost 4 bases, V lost 7 bases, and 18 bases had no gene match.

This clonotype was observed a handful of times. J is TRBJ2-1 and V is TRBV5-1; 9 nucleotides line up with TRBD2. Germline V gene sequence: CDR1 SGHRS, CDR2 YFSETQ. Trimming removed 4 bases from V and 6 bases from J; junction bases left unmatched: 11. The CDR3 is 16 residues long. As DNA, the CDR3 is TGCGCCAGCAGCCCCCTCGGTGGCGGGGGGGCCAATGAGCAGTTCTTC. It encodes CASSPLGGGGANEQFF.

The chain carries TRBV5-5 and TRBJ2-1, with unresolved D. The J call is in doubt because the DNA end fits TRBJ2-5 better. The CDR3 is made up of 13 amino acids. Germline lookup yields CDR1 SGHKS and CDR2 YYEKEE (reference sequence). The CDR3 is CASSLMWKETQYF. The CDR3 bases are TGTGCCAGCAGCTTAATGTGGAAGGAGACCCAGTACTTC.

The CDR3 is CSAREAGLTYEQYF. CDR3 nucleotide sequence: TGCAGTGCTAGAGAGGCGGGACTTACCTACGAGCAGTACTTC. The J gene is TRBJ2-7, the V gene TRBV20-1, with a possible D match to TRBD2 (6 bases). The germline V and J ends were trimmed by 0 bases and 2 bases, with 11 bases remaining between them. This CDR3 contains 14 residues. CDR1 is DFQATT, CDR2 SNEGSKA, per germline (reference sequence).

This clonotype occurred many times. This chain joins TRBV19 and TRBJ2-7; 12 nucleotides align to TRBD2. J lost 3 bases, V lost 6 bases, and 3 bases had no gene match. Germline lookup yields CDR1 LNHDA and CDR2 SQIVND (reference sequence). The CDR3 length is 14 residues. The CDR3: CASRKTSGSYEQYF. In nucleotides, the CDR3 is TGTGCCAGTAGGAAGACTAGCGGGAGCTACGAGCAGTACTTC.

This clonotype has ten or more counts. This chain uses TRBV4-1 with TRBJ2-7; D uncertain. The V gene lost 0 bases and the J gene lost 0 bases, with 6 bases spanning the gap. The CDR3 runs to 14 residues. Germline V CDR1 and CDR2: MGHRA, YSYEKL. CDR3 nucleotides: TGCGCCAGCAGCCAAGAAGCCAGCTCCTACGAGCAGTACTTC. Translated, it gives CASSQEASSYEQYF.

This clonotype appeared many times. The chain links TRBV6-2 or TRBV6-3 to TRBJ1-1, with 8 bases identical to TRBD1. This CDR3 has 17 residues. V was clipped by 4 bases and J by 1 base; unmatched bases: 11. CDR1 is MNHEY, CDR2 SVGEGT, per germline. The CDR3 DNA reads TGTGCCAGCAGTTCCTTCGACAGGGGCCATCAGAACACTGAAGCTTTCTTT. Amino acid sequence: CASSSFDRGHQNTEAFF.

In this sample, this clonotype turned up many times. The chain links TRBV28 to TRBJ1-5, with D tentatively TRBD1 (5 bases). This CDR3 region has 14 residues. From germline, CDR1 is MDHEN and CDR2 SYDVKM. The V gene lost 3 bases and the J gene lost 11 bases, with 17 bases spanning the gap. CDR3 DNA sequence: TGTGCCAGCAGTTTTCAGGTCCAGGGTGAGGCCCAGCATTTT. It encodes CASSFQVQGEAQHF.

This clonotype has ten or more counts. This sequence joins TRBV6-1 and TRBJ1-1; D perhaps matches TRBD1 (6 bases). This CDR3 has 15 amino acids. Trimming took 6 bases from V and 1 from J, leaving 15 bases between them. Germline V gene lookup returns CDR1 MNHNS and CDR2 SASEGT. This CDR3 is CASRTGQKQNTEAFF. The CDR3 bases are TGTGCCAGCAGAACAGGACAGAAACAGAACACTGAAGCTTTCTTT.

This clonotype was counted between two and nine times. CDR3 nucleotides: TGTGCCTGGAAGCTATTAGGGAGTGAGGCGGGCGAGCAGTACTTC. Translating it yields CAWKLLGSEAGEQYF. This chain joins TRBV30 and TRBJ2-7, with D possibly matching TRBD2 (5 bases). The V end lost 4 bases, the J end lost 6 bases, and 22 bases lay between the germline ends. The germline CDR1 and CDR2 sequences are GTSNPN and SVGIG (reference sequence). This CDR3 region has 15 residues.

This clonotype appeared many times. In nucleotides, the CDR3 is TGTGCCAGCACGACTTCCGGGACAGGGGGGAGCGAGACCCAGTACTTC. Encoded protein: CASTTSGTGGSETQYF. This sequence joins TRBV6-1 and TRBJ2-5, with 11 bases identical to TRBD1. CDR3 length: 16 residues. Germline CDR1 MNHNS, CDR2 SASEGT. J gave up 5 bases and V 7 bases, and 12 bases lay outside the gene matches.

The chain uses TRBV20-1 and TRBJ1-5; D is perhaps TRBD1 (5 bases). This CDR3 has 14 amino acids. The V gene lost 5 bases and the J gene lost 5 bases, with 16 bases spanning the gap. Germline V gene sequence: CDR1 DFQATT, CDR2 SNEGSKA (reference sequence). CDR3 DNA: TGCAGTGCTGAAGAGAGTGGGACCTATCAGCCCCAGCATTTT. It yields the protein CSAEESGTYQPQHF.